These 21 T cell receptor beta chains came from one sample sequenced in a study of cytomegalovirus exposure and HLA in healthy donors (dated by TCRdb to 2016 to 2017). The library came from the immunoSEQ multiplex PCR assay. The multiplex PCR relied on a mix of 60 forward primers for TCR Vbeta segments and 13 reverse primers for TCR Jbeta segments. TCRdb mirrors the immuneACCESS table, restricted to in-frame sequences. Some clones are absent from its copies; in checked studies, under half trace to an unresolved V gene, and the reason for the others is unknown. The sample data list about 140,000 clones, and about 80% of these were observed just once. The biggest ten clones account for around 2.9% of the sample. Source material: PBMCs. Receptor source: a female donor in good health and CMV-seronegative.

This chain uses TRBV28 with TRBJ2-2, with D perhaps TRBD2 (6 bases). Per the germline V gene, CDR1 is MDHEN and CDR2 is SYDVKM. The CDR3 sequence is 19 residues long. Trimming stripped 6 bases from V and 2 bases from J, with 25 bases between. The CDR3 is CASSPPPSGLSQNTGELFF. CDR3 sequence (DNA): TGTGCCAGCAGCCCCCCCCCGAGCGGGCTTAGCCAAAACACCGGGGAGCTGTTTTTT.

The CDR3 region is CASSLDLYGSEKLFF. In nucleotides, the CDR3 is TGTGCCAGCAGCTTAGATTTATACGGGTCGGAAAAACTGTTTTTT. The chain links TRBV11-2 to TRBJ1-4; no firm D call. Trimming took 0 bases from V and 8 from J, leaving 13 bases between them. Germline V CDR1 and CDR2: SGHAT, FQNNGV. The CDR3 extends over 15 amino acids.

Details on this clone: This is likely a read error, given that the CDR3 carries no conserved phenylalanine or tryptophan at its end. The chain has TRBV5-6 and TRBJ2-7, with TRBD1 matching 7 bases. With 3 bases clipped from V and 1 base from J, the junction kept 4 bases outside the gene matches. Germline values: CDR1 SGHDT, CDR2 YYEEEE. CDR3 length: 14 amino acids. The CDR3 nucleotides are TGTGCCAGCAGCTCGTTGGGACAGTCCTACGAGCAGTACCTC. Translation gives CASSSLGQSYEQYL.

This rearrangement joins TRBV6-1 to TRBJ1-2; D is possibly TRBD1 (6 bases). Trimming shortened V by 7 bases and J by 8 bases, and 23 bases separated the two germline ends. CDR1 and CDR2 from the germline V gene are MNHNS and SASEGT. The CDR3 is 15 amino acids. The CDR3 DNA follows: TGTGCCAGCACAAGTTCTCGGGGGGGCGCGGGGGGCTACACCTTC. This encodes CASTSSRGGAGGYTF.

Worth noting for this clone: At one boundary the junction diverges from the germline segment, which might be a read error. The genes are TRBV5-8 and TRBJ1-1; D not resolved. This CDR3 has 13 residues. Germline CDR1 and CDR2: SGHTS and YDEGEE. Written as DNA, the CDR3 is TGTACCAGCAAACAACAGAGGAACACTGAAGCTTTCTTT. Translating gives CTSKQQRNTEAFF.

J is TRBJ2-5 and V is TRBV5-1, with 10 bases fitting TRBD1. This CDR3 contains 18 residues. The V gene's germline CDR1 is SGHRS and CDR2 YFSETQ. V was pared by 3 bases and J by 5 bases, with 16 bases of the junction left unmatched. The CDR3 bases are TGCGCCAGCAGCTCCGGGGGGGGACGACAGGGGGCCGGGGAGACCCAGTACTTC. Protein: CASSSGGGRQGAGETQYF.

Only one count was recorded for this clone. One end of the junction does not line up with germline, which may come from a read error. Written as DNA, the CDR3 is TGCGCCAGCAGTCAAGCACTAGCGGGACTCTACGAGCAGTACTTC. The encoded protein is CASSQALAGLYEQYF. This chain connects TRBV4-1 to TRBJ2-7; TRBD2 matches at 10 bases. This CDR3 contains 15 residues. CDR1 and CDR2 from the germline V gene are MGHRA and YSYEKL.

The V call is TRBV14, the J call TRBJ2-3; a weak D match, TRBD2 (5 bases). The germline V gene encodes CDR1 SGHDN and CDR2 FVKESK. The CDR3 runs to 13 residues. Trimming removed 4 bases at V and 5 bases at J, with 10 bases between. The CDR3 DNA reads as TGTGCCAGCAGCCCCCTAGCACGAGATACGCAGTATTTT. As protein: CASSPLARDTQYF.

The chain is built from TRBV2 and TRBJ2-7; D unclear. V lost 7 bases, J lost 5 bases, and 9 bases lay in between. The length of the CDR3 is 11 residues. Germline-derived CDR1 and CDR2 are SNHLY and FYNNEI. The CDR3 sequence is CASTRGHEQYF. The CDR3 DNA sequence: TGTGCCAGCACCAGAGGTCACGAGCAGTACTTC.

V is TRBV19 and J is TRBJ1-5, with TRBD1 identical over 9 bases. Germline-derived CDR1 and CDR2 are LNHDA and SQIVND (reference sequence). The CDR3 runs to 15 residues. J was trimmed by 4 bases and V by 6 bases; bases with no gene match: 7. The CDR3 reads CASSDRGTGNQPQHF. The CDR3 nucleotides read TGTGCCAGTAGCGACAGGGGGACGGGGAATCAGCCCCAGCATTTT.

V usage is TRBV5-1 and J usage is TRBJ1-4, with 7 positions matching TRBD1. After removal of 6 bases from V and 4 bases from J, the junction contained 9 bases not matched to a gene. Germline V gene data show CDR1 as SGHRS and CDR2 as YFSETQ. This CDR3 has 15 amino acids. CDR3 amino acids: CASTRTGVNNEKLFF. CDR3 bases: TGCGCCAGCACCCGGACAGGAGTTAATAATGAAAAACTGTTTTTT.

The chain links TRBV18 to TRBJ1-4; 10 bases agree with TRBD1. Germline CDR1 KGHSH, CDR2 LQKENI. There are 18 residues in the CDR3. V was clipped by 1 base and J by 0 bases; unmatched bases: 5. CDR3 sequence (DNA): TGTGCCAGCTCACCACGCGAGACAGGGGGCGCAACTAATGAAAAACTGTTTTTT. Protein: CASSPRETGGATNEKLFF.

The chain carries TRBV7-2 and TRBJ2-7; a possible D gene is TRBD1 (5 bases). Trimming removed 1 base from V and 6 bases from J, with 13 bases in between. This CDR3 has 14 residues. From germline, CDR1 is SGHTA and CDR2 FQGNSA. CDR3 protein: CASSLGGFAGEQYF. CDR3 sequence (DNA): TGTGCCAGCAGCTTAGGGGGCTTCGCAGGCGAGCAGTACTTC. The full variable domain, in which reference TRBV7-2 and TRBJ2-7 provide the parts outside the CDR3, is GAGVSQSPSNKVTEKGKDVELRCDPISGHTALYWYRQSLGQGLEFLIYFQGNSAPDKSGLPSDRFSAERTGGSVSTLTIQRTQQEDSAVYLCASSLGGFAGEQYFGPGTRLTVT.

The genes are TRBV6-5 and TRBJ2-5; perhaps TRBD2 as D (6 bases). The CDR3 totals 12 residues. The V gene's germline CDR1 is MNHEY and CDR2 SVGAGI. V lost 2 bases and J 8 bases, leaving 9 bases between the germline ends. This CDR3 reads CASSYAGTTQYF. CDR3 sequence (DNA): TGTGCCAGCAGTTACGCCGGGACTACCCAGTACTTC.

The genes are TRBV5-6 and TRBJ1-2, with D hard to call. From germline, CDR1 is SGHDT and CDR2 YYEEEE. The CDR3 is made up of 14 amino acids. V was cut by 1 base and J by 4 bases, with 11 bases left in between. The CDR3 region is CASSLPAGVYGYTF. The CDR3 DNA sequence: TGTGCCAGCAGCTTGCCAGCAGGCGTCTATGGCTACACCTTC.

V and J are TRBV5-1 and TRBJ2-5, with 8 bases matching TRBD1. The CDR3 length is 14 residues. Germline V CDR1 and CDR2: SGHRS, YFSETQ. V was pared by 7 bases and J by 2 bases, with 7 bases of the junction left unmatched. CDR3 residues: CASATTGGQETQYF. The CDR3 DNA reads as TGCGCCAGCGCCACTACAGGGGGACAAGAGACCCAGTACTTC.

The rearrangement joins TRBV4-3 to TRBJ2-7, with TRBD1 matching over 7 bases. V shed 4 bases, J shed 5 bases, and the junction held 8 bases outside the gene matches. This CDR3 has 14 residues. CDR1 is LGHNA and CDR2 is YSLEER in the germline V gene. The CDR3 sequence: CASSPKGALDEQYF. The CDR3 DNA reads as TGCGCCAGCAGCCCCAAGGGGGCTCTGGACGAGCAGTACTTC.

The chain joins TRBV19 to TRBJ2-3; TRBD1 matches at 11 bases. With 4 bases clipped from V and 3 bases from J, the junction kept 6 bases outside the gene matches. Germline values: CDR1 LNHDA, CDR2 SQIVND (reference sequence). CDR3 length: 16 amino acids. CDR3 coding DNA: TGTGCCAGTAGTAGGGCCGGGACAGGGGGGACAGATACGCAGTATTTT. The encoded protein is CASSRAGTGGTDTQYF.

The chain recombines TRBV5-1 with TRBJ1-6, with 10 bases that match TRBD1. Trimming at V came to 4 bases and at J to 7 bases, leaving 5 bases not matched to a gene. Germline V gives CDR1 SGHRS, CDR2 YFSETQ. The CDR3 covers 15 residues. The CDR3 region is CASSRDRGQNSPLHF. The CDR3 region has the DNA TGCGCCAGCAGCCGAGACAGGGGGCAAAATTCACCCCTCCACTTT.

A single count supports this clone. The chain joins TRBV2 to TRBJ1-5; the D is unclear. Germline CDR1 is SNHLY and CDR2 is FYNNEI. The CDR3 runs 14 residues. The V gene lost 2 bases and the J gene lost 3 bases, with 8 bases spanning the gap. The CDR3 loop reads CASSERGLNQPQHF. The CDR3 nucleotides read TGTGCCAGCAGTGAAAGAGGCCTCAATCAGCCCCAGCATTTT.

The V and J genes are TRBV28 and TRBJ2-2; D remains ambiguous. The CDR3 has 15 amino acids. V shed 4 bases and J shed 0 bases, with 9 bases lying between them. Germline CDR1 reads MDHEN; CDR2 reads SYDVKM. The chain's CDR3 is CASSSRRPNTGELFF. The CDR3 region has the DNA TGTGCCAGCAGTTCCCGGAGACCGAACACCGGGGAGCTGTTTTTT.